Below, 9 T cell receptor beta chains from the same sample are listed, as sequenced in a study of T cell responses to AZD1222 COVID-19 vaccine. Only in-frame clones appear in the TCRdb table, and some are missing; sequencing was by immunoSEQ multiplex PCR. In the table there are about 110,000 clones, around 87% of which are singletons. The input for sequencing was peripheral blood, taken 28 days after the second AZD1222 dose. The receptors were sampled from an adult who received the AZD1222 COVID-19 vaccine.

The CDR3 DNA sequence: TGTGCCAGCAGTTTATGGGACCTAGGAAAACTAGCGGGAGCCCAAGAGACCCAGTACTTC. Protein: CASSLWDLGKLAGAQETQYF. The chain joins TRBV28 to TRBJ2-5; TRBD2 matches 11 bases. This CDR3 is 20 amino acids long. Per germline, CDR1 MDHEN and CDR2 SYDVKM. Trimming took 0 bases from V and 1 from J; bases not matched to a gene: 13.

The chain uses TRBV2 and TRBJ2-1, with 13 bases matching TRBD2. Germline V CDR1 and CDR2: SNHLY, FYNNEI. Germline trimming cut 4 bases from V and 8 bases from J; bases unmatched to any gene: 5. The length of the CDR3 is 15 residues. The chain's CDR3 is CASSGTSGGAHEQFF. CDR3 nucleotides: TGTGCCAGCAGTGGCACTAGCGGGGGGGCACATGAGCAGTTCTTC.

The chain combines TRBV3-1 (or the pseudogene TRBV3-2) with TRBJ1-2, with D hard to call. V lost 0 bases and J 5 bases, leaving 10 bases between the germline ends. Germline lookup yields CDR1 LGHDT and CDR2 YNNKEL (reference sequence). This CDR3 is 14 amino acids long. The CDR3 reads CASSQDWADYGYTF. The CDR3 DNA reads TGTGCCAGCAGCCAAGATTGGGCAGATTATGGCTACACCTTC.

This clone was seen only once. This rearrangement joins TRBV29-1 to TRBJ1-1; 7 bases are shared with TRBD1. Looked up from germline, CDR1 is SQVTM and CDR2 is ANQGSEA. The J segment lost 5 bases and the V segment lost 2 bases, leaving 11 bases of the junction unmatched. CDR3 size: 15 residues. The CDR3 DNA is TGCAGCGTTGAACAGGTTTTGACAGGGCAAACTGAAGCTTTCTTT. Its translation: CSVEQVLTGQTEAFF.

V usage is TRBV19 and J usage is TRBJ1-2; TRBD1 agrees at 7 bases. The CDR3 consists of 14 residues. CDR1 is LNHDA and CDR2 is SQIVND in the germline V gene (reference sequence). Unmatched junction bases numbered 5, after V lost 4 bases and J lost 3 bases. The CDR3 sequence is CASSTRDRDYGYTF. The CDR3 coding sequence is TGTGCCAGTAGTACCCGGGACAGAGACTATGGCTACACCTTC.

CDR3 DNA: TGTGCCAGCAGCTTAGCACTAGCGGCCTCCTACGAGCAGTACTTC. It encodes CASSLALAASYEQYF. The chain is built from TRBV7-2 and TRBJ2-7; 8 bases align to TRBD2. This CDR3 spans 15 amino acids. CDR1 is SGHTA and CDR2 is FQGNSA in the germline V gene. V shed 0 bases, J shed 0 bases, and the junction held 1 base outside the gene matches.

This chain connects TRBV7-9 to TRBJ1-2, with 7 bases fitting TRBD1. Germline CDR1 SEHNR, CDR2 FQNEAQ (reference sequence). Germline trimming cut 5 bases from V and 4 bases from J; bases unmatched to any gene: 10. The CDR3 contains 15 residues. The CDR3 sequence: CASSLTGTAFYGYTF. CDR3 sequence (DNA): TGTGCCAGCAGCCTAACCGGGACAGCTTTCTATGGCTACACCTTC.

The genes are TRBV4-2 and TRBJ2-1, with TRBD2 identical over 9 bases. Germline V gene sequence: CDR1 LGHNA, CDR2 YNFKEQ. The CDR3 has 16 amino acids. V lost 4 bases to trimming and J lost 8 bases; unmatched junction nucleotides: 12. Here the CDR3 DNA reads TGTGCCAGCAGCCGGTCCGGGACTAGCCCACCTCATGAGCAGTTCTTC. The encoded protein is CASSRSGTSPPHEQFF.

Regarding this clone: Other DNA sequences in this specimen translate into the identical CDR3. The chain joins TRBV2 to TRBJ1-1; D possibly corresponds to TRBD1 (5 bases). This CDR3 is built from 13 residues. Germline CDR1 is SNHLY and CDR2 is FYNNEI. Trimming removed 6 bases at V and 1 base at J, with 9 bases between. CDR3 nucleotide sequence: TGTGCCAGCAGCCTCGACAGGAACACTGAAGCTTTCTTT. As protein: CASSLDRNTEAFF.